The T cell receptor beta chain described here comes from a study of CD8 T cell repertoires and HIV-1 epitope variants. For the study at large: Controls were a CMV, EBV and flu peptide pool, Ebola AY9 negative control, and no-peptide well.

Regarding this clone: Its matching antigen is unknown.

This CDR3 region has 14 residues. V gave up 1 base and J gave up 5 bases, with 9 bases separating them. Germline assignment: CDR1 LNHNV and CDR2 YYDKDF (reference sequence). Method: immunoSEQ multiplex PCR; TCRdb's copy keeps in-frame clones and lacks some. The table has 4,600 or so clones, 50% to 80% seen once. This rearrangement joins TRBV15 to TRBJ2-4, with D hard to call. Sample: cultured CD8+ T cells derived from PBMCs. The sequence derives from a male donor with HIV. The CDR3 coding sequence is TGTGCCACCAGCAGAGTGGTAGCTGAAAACATTCAGTACTTC. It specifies CATSRVVAENIQYF.